These 27 T cell receptor beta chains came from one sample sequenced in a study of identical twins (dated by TCRdb to about 2016). Library method: 5' RACE. The sequencing machine was an Illumina HiSeq 2000. The public reads were reprocessed in TCRdb via fastp at Q25 and MiXCR, keeping in-frame beta chains. Identical CDR3 proteins give one entry, which carries the most common genes and DNA. The sample table shows more than 600,000 distinct CDR3 sequences, and approximately 18% are seen once. The top ten clones comprise around 13% of the sample. The data also belong to a second study, concerning T cells expressing NK-cell markers.

Sequences were obtained from PBMCs. These receptors were collected from a woman aged 18-35 years in good health.

This clonotype was detected many times. The V call is TRBV5-6, the J call TRBJ1-2, with D possibly matching TRBD1 (5 bases). The CDR3 loop spans 15 amino acids. Germline values: CDR1 SGHDT, CDR2 YYEEEE. Trimming shortened V by 1 base and J by 1 base, and 11 bases separated the two germline ends. CDR3 sequence reads: CASSLIDSYNYGYTF. For the CDR3, the DNA is TGTGCCAGCAGCTTGATTGACAGCTATAACTATGGCTACACCTTC.

The genes are TRBV12-3 or TRBV12-4 and TRBJ1-2; tentative D call: TRBD1 (5 bases). Deletions cut 7 bases from V and 6 bases from J, with 18 bases between. The CDR3 consists of 14 residues. CDR3 bases: TGTGCCAGCACCTGGGGGGGGGGTGGAAATGGCTACACCTTC. This gives the protein CASTWGGGGNGYTF.

V is TRBV10-2 and J is TRBJ2-7; possibly TRBD1 for D (5 bases). The germline V and J ends were trimmed by 7 bases and 4 bases, with 11 bases remaining between them. CDR1 WSHSY and CDR2 SAAADI come from the germline V gene. CDR3 length: 12 residues. The CDR3 region is CASTDRGYEQYF. The CDR3 DNA is TGCGCCAGCACCGACAGAGGTTACGAGCAGTACTTC.

The V gene is TRBV7-6, the J gene TRBJ2-2, with a possible D match to TRBD2 (5 bases). Deletions cut 1 base from V and 5 bases from J, with 14 bases between. CDR3 size: 16 residues. Germline CDR1 and CDR2: SGHVS and FNYEAQ. In nucleotides, the CDR3 is TGTGCCAGCAGCTTAGTCCGGGGAGAAGATACCGGGGAGCTGTTTTTT. Its translation is CASSLVRGEDTGELFF.

The sample holds a few counts of this clonotype. The V and J genes are TRBV20-1 and TRBJ2-5; TRBD2 matches 14 bases. This CDR3 region has 15 residues. V shed 4 bases, J shed 8 bases, and the junction held 9 bases outside the gene matches. CDR1 and CDR2 from the germline V gene are DFQATT and SNEGSKA (reference sequence). The CDR3 DNA reads TGCAGTGCTATCCCGGGACTAGCGGGGGCCCGAACCCAGTACTTC. The encoded protein is CSAIPGLAGARTQYF.

V and J are TRBV9 and TRBJ2-3, with TRBD1 matching over 7 bases. V lost 0 bases, J lost 5 bases, and 3 bases stayed unmatched. The CDR3 length is 14 residues. The germline V gene has CDR1 SGDLS and CDR2 YYNGEE. The CDR3 DNA follows: TGTGCCAGCAGCGTAGGGTCAGGGGGAGATACGCAGTATTTT. The encoded protein is CASSVGSGGDTQYF. Based on the CDR3 plus reference TRBV9 and TRBJ2-3, the full variable domain is DSGVTQTPKHLITATGQRVTLRCSPRSGDLSVYWYQQSLDQGLQFLIQYYNGEERAKGNILERFSAQQFPDLHSELNLSSLELGDSALYFCASSVGSGGDTQYFGPGTRLTVL.

This chain uses TRBV12-3 or TRBV12-4 with TRBJ2-1; perhaps TRBD2 as D (6 bases). V dropped 3 bases and J dropped 3 bases, with 15 bases sitting between them. The CDR3 is 16 residues long. The CDR3 spells CASSFPGRGNYNEQFF. The CDR3 DNA reads as TGTGCCAGCAGTTTTCCAGGGCGGGGTAACTACAATGAGCAGTTCTTC.

V gene TRBV20-1 combines with J gene TRBJ2-5; 12 bases line up with TRBD2. The germline gives CDR1 DFQATT, CDR2 SNEGSKA (reference sequence). The CDR3 has 15 amino acids. J lost 2 bases, V lost 5 bases, and 6 bases had no gene match. CDR3 sequence (DNA): TGCAGTGCTCAACCTAGCGGGAGGGGGCAAGAGACCCAGTACTTC. Protein: CSAQPSGRGQETQYF.

The V gene is TRBV20-1, the J gene TRBJ2-2; 8 nucleotides match TRBD2. The CDR3 consists of 15 residues. The germline V gene has CDR1 DFQATT and CDR2 SNEGSKA (reference sequence). V dropped 6 bases and J dropped 4; count of bases not matched to a gene: 10. The CDR3 region has the DNA TGCAGTGCCACCCCTTTAGCGGGATTCACCGGGGAGCTGTTTTTT. This translates into CSATPLAGFTGELFF.

The gene calls are TRBV9 and TRBJ2-5; D is unresolved. Trimming shortened V by 0 bases and J by 4 bases, and 10 bases separated the two germline ends. Germline V CDR1 and CDR2: SGDLS, YYNGEE. This CDR3 comprises 14 residues. CDR3 amino acids: CASSVGARLETQYF. For the CDR3, the DNA is TGTGCCAGCAGCGTAGGGGCTAGACTAGAGACCCAGTACTTC.

V is TRBV5-1 and J is TRBJ1-2; maybe TRBD1 (5 bases). There are 12 residues in the CDR3. Germline lookup yields CDR1 SGHRS and CDR2 YFSETQ. V was trimmed by 4 bases and J by 8 bases, leaving 12 bases between them. The chain's CDR3 is CASSAEGAGYTF. DNA for the CDR3: TGCGCCAGCAGCGCCGAAGGGGCCGGCTACACCTTC.

This chain uses TRBV4-3 with TRBJ2-1; TRBD2 matches 11 bases. CDR1 is LGHNA and CDR2 is YSLEER in the germline V gene. The CDR3 is 19 amino acids. The junction had 11 bases not matched to a gene; V was cut back by 0 bases and J by 4 bases. The CDR3 nucleotides read TGCGCCAGCAGCCAAGATCGGCTAGCGGGAGGCCGAATTTACAATGAGCAGTTCTTC. Encoded protein: CASSQDRLAGGRIYNEQFF.

Only a few counts were recorded for this clonotype. The rearrangement links TRBV12-3 or TRBV12-4 to TRBJ2-1; 8 bases agree with TRBD2. The CDR3 loop spans 16 amino acids. Trimming at V came to 6 bases and at J to 7 bases, leaving 14 bases not matched to a gene. The CDR3 sequence is CASRITGGAGLNEQFF. Written as DNA, the CDR3 is TGTGCCAGCAGAATAACCGGGGGGGCCGGTCTGAATGAGCAGTTCTTC.

V and J are TRBV6-2 or TRBV6-3 and TRBJ2-7; a possible D gene is TRBD1 (6 bases). V lost 2 bases and J 2 bases, leaving 13 bases between the germline ends. The CDR3 consists of 15 residues. Looked up from germline, CDR1 is MNHEY and CDR2 is SVGEGT. The CDR3 sequence is CASSYRPDSPYEQYF. The CDR3 nucleotides read TGTGCCAGCAGTTACAGGCCGGACAGTCCCTACGAGCAGTACTTC.

The table lists this clonotype with a few counts. This sequence joins TRBV9 and TRBJ2-5; D unclear. The CDR3 runs to 17 residues. V was shortened by 0 bases and J by 0 bases, with 15 bases between the two germline ends. Per germline, CDR1 SGDLS and CDR2 YYNGEE. This chain's CDR3 is CASSVDKGTYNQETQYF. CDR3 nucleotides: TGTGCCAGCAGCGTAGATAAGGGAACCTATAACCAAGAGACCCAGTACTTC.

This clonotype came up a few times. The chain links TRBV11-2 to TRBJ1-6; D unresolved. CDR1 and CDR2 from the germline V gene are SGHAT and FQNNGV. The CDR3 runs 13 residues. V was trimmed by 3 bases and J by 8 bases, leaving 8 bases between them. CDR3 sequence reads: CASSFKRDSPLHF. CDR3 nucleotide sequence: TGTGCCAGCAGCTTCAAAAGGGATTCACCCCTCCACTTT.

CDR3 nucleotide sequence: TGTGCCAGCAGCTTAGGTGGCGGGGGGATCTACGAGCAGTACTTC. Amino acids: CASSLGGGGIYEQYF. This chain joins TRBV7-9 and TRBJ2-7, with 8 bases fitting TRBD2. The germline V gene has CDR1 SEHNR and CDR2 FQNEAQ (reference sequence). The CDR3 is 15 residues long. The J segment lost 3 bases and the V segment lost 1 base, leaving 5 bases of the junction unmatched.

There are a few counts of this clonotype. This chain connects TRBV29-1 to TRBJ1-1; D ambiguous. The ends were cut back, 6 bases at V and 2 bases at J, with 13 bases in the middle. Germline V lookup: CDR1 SQVTM, CDR2 ANQGSEA. The CDR3 totals 13 residues. CDR3 sequence (DNA): TGCAGCGTCCGAACTTCAGCAAACACTGAAGCTTTCTTT. As protein: CSVRTSANTEAFF.

This clonotype was detected ten times or more. The chain joins TRBV24-1 to TRBJ2-1, with D perhaps TRBD2 (6 bases). V was shortened by 3 bases and J by 4 bases, with 12 bases between the two germline ends. In germline, CDR1 is KGHDR, CDR2 SFDVKD. The CDR3 extends over 15 amino acids. The CDR3 DNA reads TGTGCCACCAGTGATGGGACTTTCGGTTACAATGAGCAGTTCTTC. It encodes CATSDGTFGYNEQFF.

The chain couples TRBV27 to TRBJ1-1, with D unresolved. Between the trimmed V and J ends, which lost 3 bases and 2 bases, there was a span of 10 bases. Per germline, CDR1 MNHEY and CDR2 SMNVEV (reference sequence). CDR3 length: 14 amino acids. The CDR3 DNA follows: TGTGCCAGCAGTTTTCAGCAGACAAACACTGAAGCTTTCTTT. Translated: CASSFQQTNTEAFF.

In its sample, this clonotype was seen many times. The chain carries TRBV5-6 and TRBJ2-7; unclear D gene. CDR1 and CDR2 (germline): SGHDT, YYEEEE. Between the trimmed V and J ends, which lost 0 bases and 2 bases, there was a span of 6 bases. This CDR3 is 13 amino acids long. The CDR3 DNA reads TGTGCCAGCAGCTTGGGCAGCACCTACGAGCAGTACTTC. Amino acids: CASSLGSTYEQYF.

The J gene is TRBJ1-2, the V gene TRBV14; no clear D. V was trimmed by 1 base and J by 3 bases, leaving 9 bases between them. Germline assignment: CDR1 SGHDN and CDR2 FVKESK. The CDR3 is made up of 14 amino acids. The DNA for the CDR3 is TGTGCCAGCAGCCAAGGGCGCATGGACTATGGCTACACCTTC. This translates into CASSQGRMDYGYTF.

In this sample, this clonotype turned up a few times. The chain links TRBV7-9 to TRBJ1-1, with D uncertain. The CDR3 covers 12 residues. Trimming removed 7 bases at V and 7 bases at J, with 13 bases between. CDR1 and CDR2 from the germline V gene are SEHNR and FQNEAQ (reference sequence). The CDR3 is CASNGVWGEAFF. CDR3 bases: TGTGCCAGCAACGGGGTCTGGGGTGAAGCTTTCTTT.

This clonotype came up a few times. The V call is TRBV2, the J call TRBJ2-7, with D perhaps TRBD1 (5 bases). CDR1 and CDR2 (germline): SNHLY, FYNNEI. This CDR3 spans 13 amino acids. V dropped 3 bases and J dropped 4 bases, with 10 bases sitting between them. The CDR3 loop is CASSDREKYEQYF. The CDR3 nucleotides read TGTGCCAGCAGTGACAGGGAAAAGTACGAGCAGTACTTC. The full variable domain, with the rest looked up from reference TRBV2 and TRBJ2-7, is EPEVTQTPSHQVTQMGQEVILRCVPISNHLYFYWYRQILGQKVEFLVSFYNNEISEKSEIFDDQFSVERPDGSNFTLKIRSTKLEDSAMYFCASSDREKYEQYFGPGTRLTVT.

The chain couples TRBV12-3 or TRBV12-4 to TRBJ2-6; no firm D call. The CDR3 contains 16 residues. V lost 5 bases to trimming and J lost 0 bases, with 11 bases between them. CDR3 nucleotide sequence: TGTGCCAGCAGTCTTGTAATAAGCTCTGGGGCCAACGTCCTGACTTTC. It translates to CASSLVISSGANVLTF.

This clonotype has only a few counts. The chain recombines TRBV7-6 with TRBJ2-5; 11 positions match TRBD1. The CDR3 is 15 amino acids. V shed 5 bases, J shed 4 bases, and the junction held 6 bases outside the gene matches. The germline gives CDR1 SGHVS, CDR2 FNYEAQ. The CDR3 DNA is TGTGCCAGCAGCACCAGCGGGACAGGGGGAGAGACCCAGTACTTC. Translating it yields CASSTSGTGGETQYF.

The V gene is TRBV29-1, the J gene TRBJ2-1; D possibly corresponds to TRBD1 (6 bases). Trimming cost V 6 bases and J 4 bases, with 10 bases left between them. CDR3 length equals 12 residues. Germline values: CDR1 SQVTM, CDR2 ANQGSEA. This CDR3 is CSVSGQYNEQFF. The CDR3 DNA reads TGCAGCGTGAGTGGACAGTACAATGAGCAGTTCTTC.